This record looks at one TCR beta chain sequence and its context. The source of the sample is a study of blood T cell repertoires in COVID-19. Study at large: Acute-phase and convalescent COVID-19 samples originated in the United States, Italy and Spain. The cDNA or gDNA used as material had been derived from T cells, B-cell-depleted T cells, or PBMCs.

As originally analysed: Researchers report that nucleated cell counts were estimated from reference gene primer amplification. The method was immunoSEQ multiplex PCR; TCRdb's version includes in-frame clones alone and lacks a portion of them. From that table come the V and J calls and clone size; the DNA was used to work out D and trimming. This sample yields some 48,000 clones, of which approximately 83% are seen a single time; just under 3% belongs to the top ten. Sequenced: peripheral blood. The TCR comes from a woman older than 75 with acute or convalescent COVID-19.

DNA for the CDR3: TGTGCCAGCAGCTTAGAGGGAGGAAGCTCCTACAATGAGCAGTTCTTC. It yields the protein CASSLEGGSSYNEQFF. The rearrangement joins TRBV7-6 to TRBJ2-1; D is possibly TRBD2 (6 bases). CDR1 is SGHVS, CDR2 FNYEAQ, per germline. Trimming stripped 1 base from V and 0 bases from J, with 10 bases between. CDR3 size: 16 residues.